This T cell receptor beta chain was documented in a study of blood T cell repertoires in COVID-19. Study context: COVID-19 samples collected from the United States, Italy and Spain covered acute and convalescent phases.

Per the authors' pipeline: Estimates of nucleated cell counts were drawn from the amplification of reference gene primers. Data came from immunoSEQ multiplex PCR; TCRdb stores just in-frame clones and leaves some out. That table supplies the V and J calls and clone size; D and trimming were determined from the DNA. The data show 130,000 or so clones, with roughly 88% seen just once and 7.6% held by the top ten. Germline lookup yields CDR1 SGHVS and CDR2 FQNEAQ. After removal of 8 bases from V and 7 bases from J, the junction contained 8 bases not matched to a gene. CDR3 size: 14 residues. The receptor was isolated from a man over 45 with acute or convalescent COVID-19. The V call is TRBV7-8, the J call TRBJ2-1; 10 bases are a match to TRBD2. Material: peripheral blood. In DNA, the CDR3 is TGTGCCAGCTCACTCGGACTAGCGGAAAATGAGCAGTTCTTC. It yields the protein CASSLGLAENEQFF.